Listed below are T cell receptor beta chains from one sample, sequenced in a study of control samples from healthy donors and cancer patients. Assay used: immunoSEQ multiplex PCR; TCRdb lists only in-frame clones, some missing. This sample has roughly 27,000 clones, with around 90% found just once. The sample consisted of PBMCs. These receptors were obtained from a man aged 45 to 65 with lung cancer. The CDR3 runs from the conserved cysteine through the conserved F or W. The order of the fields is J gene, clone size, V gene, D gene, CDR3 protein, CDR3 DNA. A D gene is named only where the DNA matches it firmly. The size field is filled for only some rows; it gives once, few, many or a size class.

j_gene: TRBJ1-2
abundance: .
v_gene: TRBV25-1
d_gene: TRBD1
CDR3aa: CASSELGDRHLPRGYTF
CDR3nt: TGTGCCAGCAGTGAATTAGGGGACAGGCATCTCCCTAGGGGCTACACCTTC

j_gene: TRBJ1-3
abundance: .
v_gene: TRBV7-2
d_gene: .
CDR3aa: CASSLGPGNTIYF
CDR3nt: TGTGCCAGCAGCTTAGGTCCTGGAAACACCATATATTTT

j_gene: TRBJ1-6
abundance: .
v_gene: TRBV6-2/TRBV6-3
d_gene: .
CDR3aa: CASSLLPPSPLHF
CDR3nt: TGTGCCAGCAGTCTCCTACCCCCTTCACCCCTCCACTTT

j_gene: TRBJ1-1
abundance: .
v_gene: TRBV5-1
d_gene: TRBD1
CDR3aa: CASVPGQGLNTEAFF
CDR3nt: TGCGCCAGCGTCCCGGGACAGGGCTTGAACACTGAAGCTTTCTTT

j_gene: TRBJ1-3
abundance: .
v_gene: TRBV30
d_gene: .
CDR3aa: CASIKRTSGNTIYF
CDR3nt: TGTGCCTCCATAAAACGGACCTCTGGAAACACCATATATTTT

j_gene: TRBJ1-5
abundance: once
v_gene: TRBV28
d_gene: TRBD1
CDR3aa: CASSTRVESDRARNQPQHF
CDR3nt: TGTGCCAGCAGTACAAGGGTCGAGTCGGACAGGGCCCGCAATCAGCCCCAGCATTTT

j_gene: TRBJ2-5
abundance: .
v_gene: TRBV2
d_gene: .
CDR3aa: CASSESNQETQYF
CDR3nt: TGTGCCAGCAGTGAAAGCAACCAAGAGACCCAGTACTTC

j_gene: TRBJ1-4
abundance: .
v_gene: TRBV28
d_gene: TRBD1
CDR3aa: CASIDQGQFNEKLFF
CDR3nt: TGTGCCAGCATCGACCAGGGACAGTTTAATGAAAAACTGTTTTTT

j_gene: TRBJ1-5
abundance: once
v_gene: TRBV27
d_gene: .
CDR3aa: CASSSDSNQPQHF
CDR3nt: TGTGCCAGCAGTTCTGATAGCAATCAGCCCCAGCATTTT

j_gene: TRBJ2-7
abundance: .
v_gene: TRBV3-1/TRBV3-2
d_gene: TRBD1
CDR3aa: CASSRLGQGDEQYF
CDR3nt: TGTGCCAGCAGCCGCCTAGGACAGGGGGACGAGCAGTACTTC

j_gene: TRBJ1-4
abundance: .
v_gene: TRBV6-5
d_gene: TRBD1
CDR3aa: CASRPPGQGNEKLFF
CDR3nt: TGTGCCAGCAGACCACCGGGACAGGGTAATGAAAAACTGTTTTTT

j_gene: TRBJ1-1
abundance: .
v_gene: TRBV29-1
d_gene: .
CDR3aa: CSILNSYTEAFF
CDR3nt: TGCAGCATACTAAACAGCTACACTGAAGCTTTCTTT

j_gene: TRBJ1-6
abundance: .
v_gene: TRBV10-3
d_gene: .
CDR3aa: CAISESGYNSPLHF
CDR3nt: TGTGCCATCAGTGAGTCCGGCTATAATTCACCCCTCCACTTT

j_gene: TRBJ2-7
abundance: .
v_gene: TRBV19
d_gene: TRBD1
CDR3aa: CASSIGQGATYEQYF
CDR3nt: TGTGCCAGTAGTATTGGGCAGGGGGCCACCTACGAGCAGTACTTC

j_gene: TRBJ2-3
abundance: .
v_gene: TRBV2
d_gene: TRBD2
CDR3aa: CASRDWTRSTQYF
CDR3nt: TGTGCCAGCAGGGACTGGACTAGAAGTACGCAGTATTTT

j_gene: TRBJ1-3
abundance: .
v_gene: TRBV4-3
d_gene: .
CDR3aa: CASSHSGPLIAGNTIYF
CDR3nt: TGCGCCAGCAGCCATAGCGGACCCTTAATAGCCGGAAACACCATATATTTT

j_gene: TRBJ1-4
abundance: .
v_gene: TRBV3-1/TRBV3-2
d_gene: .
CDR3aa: CASSLQATNEKLFF
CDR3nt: TGTGCCAGCAGCCTACAGGCAACTAATGAAAAACTGTTTTTT

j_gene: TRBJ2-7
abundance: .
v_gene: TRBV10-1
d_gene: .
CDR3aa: CASSESSNEQYF
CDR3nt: TGCGCCAGCAGTGAGTCGAGTAACGAGCAGTACTTC

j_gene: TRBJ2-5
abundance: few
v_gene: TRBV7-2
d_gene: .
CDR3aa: CASSLYGGHQETQYF
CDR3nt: TGTGCCAGCAGCTTATACGGGGGGCACCAAGAGACCCAGTACTTC

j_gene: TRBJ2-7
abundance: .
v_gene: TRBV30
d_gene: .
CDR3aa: CAWSLQGSYEQYF
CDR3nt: TGTGCCTGGAGCCTACAGGGCTCCTACGAGCAGTACTTC

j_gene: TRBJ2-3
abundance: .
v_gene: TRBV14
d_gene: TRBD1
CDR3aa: CASSQGWHRGSADTQYF
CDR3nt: TGTGCCAGCAGCCAAGGGTGGCACAGGGGGTCCGCAGATACGCAGTATTTT

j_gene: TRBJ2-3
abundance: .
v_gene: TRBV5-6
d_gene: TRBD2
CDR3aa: CASSERGGPDTQYF
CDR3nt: TGTGCCAGCAGCGAGCGGGGGGGTCCAGATACGCAGTATTTT

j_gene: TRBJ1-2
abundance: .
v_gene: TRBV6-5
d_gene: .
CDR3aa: CASTDSGVGYTF
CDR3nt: TGTGCCAGCACCGACTCGGGGGTTGGCTACACCTTC

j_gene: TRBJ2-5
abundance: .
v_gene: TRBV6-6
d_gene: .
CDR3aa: CASRSTGNIGETQYF
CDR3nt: TGTGCCAGCAGAAGTACCGGGAACATAGGGGAGACCCAGTACTTC

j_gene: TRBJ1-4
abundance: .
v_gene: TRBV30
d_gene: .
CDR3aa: CAWTCRQGERNEKLFF
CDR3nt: TGTGCCTGGACGTGCCGGCAGGGCGAGAGAAATGAAAAACTGTTTTTT

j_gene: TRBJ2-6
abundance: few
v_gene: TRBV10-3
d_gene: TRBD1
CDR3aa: CATRTGGIGSGANVLTF
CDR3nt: TGTGCCACCAGGACAGGGGGAATTGGTTCTGGGGCCAACGTCCTGACTTTC

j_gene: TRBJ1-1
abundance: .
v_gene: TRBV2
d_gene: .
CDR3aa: CASSFGLMNTEAFF
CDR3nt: TGTGCCAGCAGCTTTGGTCTTATGAACACTGAAGCTTTCTTT

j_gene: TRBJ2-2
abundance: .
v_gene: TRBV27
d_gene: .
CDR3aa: CASSEGTQYTGELFF
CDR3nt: TGTGCCAGCAGTGAAGGGACACAATACACCGGGGAGCTGTTTTTT

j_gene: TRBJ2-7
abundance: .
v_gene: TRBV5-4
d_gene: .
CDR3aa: CASSLGAYEQYF
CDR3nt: TGTGCCAGCAGCTTAGGGGCGTACGAGCAGTACTTC

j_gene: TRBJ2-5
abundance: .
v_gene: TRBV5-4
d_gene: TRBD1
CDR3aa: CASSDRTGIAETQYF
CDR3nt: TGTGCCAGCAGCGACCGGACAGGGATCGCGGAGACCCAGTACTTC

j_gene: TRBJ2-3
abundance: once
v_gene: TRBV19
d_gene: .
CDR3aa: CASSLWGQVSTDTQYF
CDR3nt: TGTGCCAGTAGTCTCTGGGGACAAGTGAGCACAGATACGCAGTATTTT

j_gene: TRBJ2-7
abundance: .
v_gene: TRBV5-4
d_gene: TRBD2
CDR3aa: CASSSTRGGYEQYF
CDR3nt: TGTGCCAGCAGTTCGACACGGGGAGGGTACGAGCAGTACTTC

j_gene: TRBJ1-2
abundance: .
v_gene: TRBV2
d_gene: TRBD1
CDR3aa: CASRGDRGHYGYTF
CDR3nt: TGTGCCAGCAGAGGAGACAGGGGACACTATGGCTACACCTTC

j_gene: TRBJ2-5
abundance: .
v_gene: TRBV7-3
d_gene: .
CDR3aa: CASSLRAGAGETQYF
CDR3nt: TGTGCCAGCAGCTTAAGGGCGGGGGCCGGGGAGACCCAGTACTTC

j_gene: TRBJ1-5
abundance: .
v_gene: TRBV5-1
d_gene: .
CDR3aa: CASRLTGGGNQPQHF
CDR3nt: TGCGCCAGCAGATTGACCGGGGGGGGCAATCAGCCCCAGCATTTT

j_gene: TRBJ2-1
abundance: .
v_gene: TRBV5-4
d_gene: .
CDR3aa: CASSPGTPGHNEQFF
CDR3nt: TGTGCCAGCAGCCCCGGGACTCCGGGACACAATGAGCAGTTCTTC

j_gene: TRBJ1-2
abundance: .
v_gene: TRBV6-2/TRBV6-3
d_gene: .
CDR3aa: CASSYRGRDNYGYTF
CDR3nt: TGTGCCAGCAGTTACCGGGGCAGGGATAACTATGGCTACACCTTC

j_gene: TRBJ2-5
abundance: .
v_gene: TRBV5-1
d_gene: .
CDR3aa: CASSFQQGAQYF
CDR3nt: TGCGCCAGCAGCTTCCAACAGGGCGCCCAGTACTTC

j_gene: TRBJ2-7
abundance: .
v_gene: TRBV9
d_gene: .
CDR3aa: CASSVDGLFEQYF
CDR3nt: TGTGCCAGCAGCGTAGATGGACTCTTCGAGCAGTACTTC

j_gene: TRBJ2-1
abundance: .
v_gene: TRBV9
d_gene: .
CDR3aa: CASSEGGWTHEQFF
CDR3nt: TGTGCCAGCAGCGAGGGGGGGTGGACGCATGAGCAGTTCTTC

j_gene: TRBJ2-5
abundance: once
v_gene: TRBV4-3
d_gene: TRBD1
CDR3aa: CASSQDFGDRYQETQYF
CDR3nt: TGCGCCAGCAGCCAAGATTTCGGGGACAGGTACCAAGAGACCCAGTACTTC

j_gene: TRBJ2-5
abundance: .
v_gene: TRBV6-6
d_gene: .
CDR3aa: CASLYSGQGLQETQYF
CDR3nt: TGTGCCAGCCTCTACTCGGGTCAGGGATTACAAGAGACCCAGTACTTC

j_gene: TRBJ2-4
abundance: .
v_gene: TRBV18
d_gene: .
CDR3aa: CASSPNGGAKNIQYF
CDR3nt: TGTGCCAGCTCACCAAATGGGGGGGCCAAAAACATTCAGTACTTC

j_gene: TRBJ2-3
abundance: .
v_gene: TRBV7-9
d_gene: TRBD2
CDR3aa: CASSQPWTRALDTQYF
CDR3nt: TGTGCCAGCAGCCAGCCTTGGACTAGAGCTTTGGATACGCAGTATTTT

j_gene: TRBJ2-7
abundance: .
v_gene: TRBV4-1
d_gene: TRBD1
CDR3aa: CASSLGTGSYEQYF
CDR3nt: TGCGCCAGCAGCCTCGGGACAGGGAGTTACGAGCAGTACTTC

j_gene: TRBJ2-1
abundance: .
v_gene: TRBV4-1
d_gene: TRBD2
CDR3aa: CASSQSGLAGYEQFF
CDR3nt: TGCGCCAGCAGCCAATCGGGACTAGCGGGGTACGAGCAGTTCTTC

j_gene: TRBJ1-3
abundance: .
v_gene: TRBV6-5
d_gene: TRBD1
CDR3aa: CASSKGAGGNTIYF
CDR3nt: TGTGCCAGCTCGAAGGGGGCAGGAGGAAACACCATATATTTT

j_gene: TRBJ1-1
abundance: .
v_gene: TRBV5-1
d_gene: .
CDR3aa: CASSGTGQSTTEAFF
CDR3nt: TGCGCCAGCAGCGGAACGGGACAATCTACCACTGAAGCTTTCTTT

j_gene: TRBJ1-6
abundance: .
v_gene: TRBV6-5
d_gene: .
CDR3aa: CASRKWNSPLHF
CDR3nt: TGTGCCAGCCGTAAGTGGAATTCACCCCTCCACTTT

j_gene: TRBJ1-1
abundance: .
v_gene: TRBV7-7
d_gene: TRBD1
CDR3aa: CASSPYSGQGESEAFF
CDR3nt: TGTGCTAGCAGCCCGTATTCGGGACAGGGAGAAAGTGAAGCTTTCTTT

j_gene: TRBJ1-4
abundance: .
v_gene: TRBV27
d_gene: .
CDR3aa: CASSRTQPNEKLFF
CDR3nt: TGTGCCAGCAGTCGTACACAGCCGAATGAAAAACTGTTTTTT

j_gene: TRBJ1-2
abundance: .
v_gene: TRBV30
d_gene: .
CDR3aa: CAWRDGSNYGYTF
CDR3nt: TGTGCCTGGAGGGACGGATCGAACTATGGCTACACCTTC

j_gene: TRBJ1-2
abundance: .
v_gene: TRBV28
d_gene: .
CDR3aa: CASSFPPIRGYTF
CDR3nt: TGTGCCAGCAGTTTCCCCCCCATAAGGGGCTACACCTTC